These T cell receptor beta chains were read from a single sample in a study of brain T cells in children with intractable seizures. TCRdb's copy holds only in-frame clones and misses some; the assay was immunoSEQ multiplex PCR. Of about 120,000 clones in the sample, under 95% were seen once. The sample consisted of peripheral blood, taken at surgery. The receptors shown here come from a boy under two years old with hemimegalencephaly and intractable seizures. Each CDR3 is given with its conserved first and last residue. D genes are given only for firm matches. The size of a clone is reported for some rows only, either as once, few or many, or as a class for expanded clones.

abundance	v_gene	d_gene	len	j_gene	CDR3nt	CDR3aa
-	TRBV4-2	-	14	TRBJ2-7	TGTGCCAGCAGCCAAGCGATGGGGGGAAACGAGCAGTACTTC	CASSQAMGGNEQYF
-	TRBV18	TRBD2	14	TRBJ2-7	TGTGCCAGCTCACCGGGACTACTCTCCACCGAGCAGTACTTC	CASSPGLLSTEQYF
-	TRBV2	-	13	TRBJ1-5	TGTGCCAGCAGTGAGGCCAGGGCCGAGCCCCAGCATTTT	CASSEARAEPQHF
-	TRBV14	-	17	TRBJ2-4	TGTGCCAGCAGCCAAGTCACCGGGAGTGGCGCCAAAAACATTCAGTACTTC	CASSQVTGSGAKNIQYF
-	TRBV28	-	15	TRBJ1-2	TGTGCCAGCAGTTGGGGAATTCACGCTAACTATGGCTACACCTTC	CASSWGIHANYGYTF
once	TRBV19	-	16	TRBJ1-1	TGTGCCAGTAGCCCCGGGTGGCGGGTGTCCGGCACTGAAGCTTTCTTT	CASSPGWRVSGTEAFF
-	TRBV13	-	13	TRBJ2-5	TGTGCCAGCAGCTTAAGGGCCTTGGAGACCCAGTACTTC	CASSLRALETQYF
once	TRBV7-9	-	11	TRBJ2-7	TGTGCCCTTGGGGCCCACTACGAGCAGTACTTC	CALGAHYEQYF
-	TRBV9	-	14	TRBJ1-3	TGTGCCAGCAGCGTAGAGGGGTTAGGAAACACCATATATTTT	CASSVEGLGNTIYF
-	TRBV15	TRBD2	14	TRBJ2-3	TGTGCCACCAGCAGCGGACTAGCCCCAGATACGCAGTATTTT	CATSSGLAPDTQYF
-	TRBV7-9	-	12	TRBJ2-7	TGTGCCAGCAGCTTAGTAATGGACGAGCAGTACTTC	CASSLVMDEQYF
once	TRBV30	-	12	TRBJ2-1	TGTGCCTGGAGTGCCGCCAGCAATGAGCAGTTCTTC	CAWSAASNEQFF
-	TRBV4-1	TRBD1	15	TRBJ1-5	TGCGCCAGCAGCCAATGGACAGGGGGGAATCAGCCCCAGCATTTT	CASSQWTGGNQPQHF